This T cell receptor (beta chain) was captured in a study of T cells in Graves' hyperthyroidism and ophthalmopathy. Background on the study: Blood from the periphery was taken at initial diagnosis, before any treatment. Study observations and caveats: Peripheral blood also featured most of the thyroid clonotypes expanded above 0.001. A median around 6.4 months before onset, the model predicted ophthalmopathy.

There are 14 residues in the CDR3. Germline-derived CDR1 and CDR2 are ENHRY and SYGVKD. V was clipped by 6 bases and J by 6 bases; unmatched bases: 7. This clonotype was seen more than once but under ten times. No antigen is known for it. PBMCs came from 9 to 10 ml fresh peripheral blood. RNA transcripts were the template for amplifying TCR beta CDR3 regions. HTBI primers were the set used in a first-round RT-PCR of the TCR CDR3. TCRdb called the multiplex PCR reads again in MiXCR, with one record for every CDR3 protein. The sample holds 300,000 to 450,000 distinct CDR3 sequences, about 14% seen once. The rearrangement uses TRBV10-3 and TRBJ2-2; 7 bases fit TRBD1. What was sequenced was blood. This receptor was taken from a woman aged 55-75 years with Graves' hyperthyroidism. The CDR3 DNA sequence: TGTGCCATCAGAGGGACAGTGGAAGCCGGGGAGCTGTTTTTT. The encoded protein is CAIRGTVEAGELFF.